This TCR beta chain was retrieved from a study of blood T cell repertoires in COVID-19. Trimming pared 1 base from V and 7 bases from J, leaving 10 bases between. The CDR3 runs to 13 residues. CDR1 and CDR2 (germline): KGHSH, LQKENI. Measured with immunoSEQ multiplex PCR; TCRdb has only the in-frame clones, and not every one. The sample shows 290,000 or so clones, around 90% of them seen only once. This clonotype was sampled from a woman between 18 and 30 years old with acute COVID-19. Sequenced input: PBMCs or T cells enriched from blood (not recorded which). V is TRBV18 and J is TRBJ1-2; possibly TRBD1 for D (6 bases). CDR3 bases: TGTGCCAGCTCACCACGAGCAGGGGTTGGCTACACCTTC. Its protein product is CASSPRAGVGYTF.